This TCR beta chain was captured in a study of spatial heterogeneity in lung cancer. Study summary: Matched bulk RNA-seq provided a T cell module score, and TCR transcript counts in tumor regions correlated strongly with it. Study-wide findings and caveats: Intratumoral expanded alpha and beta TCR counts were found to track tumor mutation counts.

Time point indicated: sample taken at primary tumor resection. Unsorted tumor, nontumor lung tissue or cryopreserved PBMC supplied the whole RNA. This clonotype occurred many times. Its specificity is unknown. Every individual TCR cDNA molecule carried its own unique molecular identifier, which allowed correction of PCR and sequencing errors. TCRdb independently ran MiXCR on the 5' RACE reads; one entry per CDR3 protein. The profile shows thousands of distinct CDR3 sequences, around 5.5% of them singletons. Germline V CDR1 and CDR2: DFQATT, SNEGSKA (reference sequence). CDR3 length: 19 residues. The V and J ends lost 0 bases and 1 base, in that order; junction bases with no gene match: 13.

The sample here was lung tumor tissue, taken at surgery. The J gene is TRBJ2-5, the V gene TRBV20-1; 11 positions match TRBD2. This clonotype was obtained from a female donor with early-stage non-small cell lung cancer. The CDR3 sequence: CSARDSSGRTRGRQETQYF. The CDR3 DNA is TGCAGTGCTAGAGATTCTAGCGGGAGGACCCGCGGGCGCCAAGAGACCCAGTACTTC.